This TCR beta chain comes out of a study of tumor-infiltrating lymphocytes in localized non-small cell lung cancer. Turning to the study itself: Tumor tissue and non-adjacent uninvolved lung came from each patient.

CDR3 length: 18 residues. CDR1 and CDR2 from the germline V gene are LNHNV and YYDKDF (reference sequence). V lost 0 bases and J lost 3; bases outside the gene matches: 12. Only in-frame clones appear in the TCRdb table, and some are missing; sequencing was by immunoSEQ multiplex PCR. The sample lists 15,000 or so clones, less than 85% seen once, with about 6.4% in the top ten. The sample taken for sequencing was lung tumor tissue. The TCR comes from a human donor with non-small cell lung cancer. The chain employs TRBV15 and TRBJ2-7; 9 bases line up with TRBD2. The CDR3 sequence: CATSRERGTGTSRYEQYF. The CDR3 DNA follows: TGTGCCACCAGCAGAGAACGGGGGACCGGGACTAGCCGCTACGAGCAGTACTTC.